This T cell receptor beta chain was identified during a study of a mutant IDH1 vaccine in newly diagnosed glioma. Study in general: Most had both radiotherapy and temozolomide beforehand; others had only one. Overall study findings and caveats: Among patients, around 93% showed immune responses induced by the vaccine.

Documented time point: baseline, week 1 (first vaccination visit). Specified treatment: pre-vaccination baseline after standard-of-care therapy. Trimming took 1 base from V and 14 from J; bases not matched to a gene: 3. The CDR3 is made up of 12 amino acids. CDR1 and CDR2 (germline): SGHTA, FQGNSA. Sequenced by immunoSEQ multiplex PCR; TCRdb stores in-frame clones only, minus some. The table has 85,000 to 100,000 clones, around four fifths seen once. As for this clone: What it binds is not known.

This specimen was PBMCs, taken from a glioma patient treated with radiotherapy, temozolomide or both. V and J are TRBV7-2 and TRBJ2-1; TRBD2 agrees at 9 bases. The TCR was taken from a man aged 40-55 years with glioma. The CDR3 DNA reads TGTGCCAGCAGCTTAGAGCTAGCGGGAAAGTTCTTC. Protein: CASSLELAGKFF.